This T cell receptor (beta chain) comes out of a study of shared clonotypes between healthy human individuals. Findings and caveats of the study: Sharing of clonotypes among donors was expected to vary with sequencing depth.

A note on this clone: Its antigen is unidentified.

This CDR3 is 14 amino acids long. CDR1 is GTSNPN and CDR2 is SVGIG in the germline V gene (reference sequence). Trimming cost V 0 bases and J 1 base, with 9 bases left between them. The authors distributed each subset's genomic DNA evenly over several immunoSEQ plates. Some clones are missing from TCRdb's copy, which holds only in-frame ones; the method was immunoSEQ multiplex PCR. Here the sample spans roughly 490,000 clones, around 80% being singletons. The J gene is TRBJ1-1, the V gene TRBV30; D is ambiguous. Material: PBMCs. The sequence was collected from a woman in her thirties or forties in good health. Some clones in this sample may be carry-over from other donors' samples. The CDR3, as DNA: TGTGCCTGGAGTGTAAGGAGATCGAACACTGAAGCTTTCTTT. Its translation is CAWSVRRSNTEAFF.